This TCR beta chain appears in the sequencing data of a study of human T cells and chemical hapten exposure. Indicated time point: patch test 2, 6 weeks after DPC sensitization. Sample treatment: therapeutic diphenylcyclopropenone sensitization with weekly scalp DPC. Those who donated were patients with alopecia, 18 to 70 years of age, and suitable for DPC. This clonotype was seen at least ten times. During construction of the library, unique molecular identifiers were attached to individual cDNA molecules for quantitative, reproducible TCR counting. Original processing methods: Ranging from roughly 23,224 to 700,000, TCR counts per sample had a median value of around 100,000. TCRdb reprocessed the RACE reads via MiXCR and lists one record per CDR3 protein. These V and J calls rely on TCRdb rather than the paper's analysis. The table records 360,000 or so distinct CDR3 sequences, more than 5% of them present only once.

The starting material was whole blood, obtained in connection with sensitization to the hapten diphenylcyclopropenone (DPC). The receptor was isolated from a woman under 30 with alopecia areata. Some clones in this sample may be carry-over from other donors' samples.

In DNA, the CDR3 is TGTGCCAGCAGCCAAGACGCAGGGCGCGGCTACACCTTC. Its translation: CASSQDAGRGYTF. J is TRBJ1-2 and V is TRBV3-1; tentatively, D is TRBD1 (5 bases). The CDR3 runs to 13 residues. Germline lookup yields CDR1 LGHDT and CDR2 YNNKEL (reference sequence). The V and J ends lost 0 bases and 8 bases respectively, with 10 bases between them.